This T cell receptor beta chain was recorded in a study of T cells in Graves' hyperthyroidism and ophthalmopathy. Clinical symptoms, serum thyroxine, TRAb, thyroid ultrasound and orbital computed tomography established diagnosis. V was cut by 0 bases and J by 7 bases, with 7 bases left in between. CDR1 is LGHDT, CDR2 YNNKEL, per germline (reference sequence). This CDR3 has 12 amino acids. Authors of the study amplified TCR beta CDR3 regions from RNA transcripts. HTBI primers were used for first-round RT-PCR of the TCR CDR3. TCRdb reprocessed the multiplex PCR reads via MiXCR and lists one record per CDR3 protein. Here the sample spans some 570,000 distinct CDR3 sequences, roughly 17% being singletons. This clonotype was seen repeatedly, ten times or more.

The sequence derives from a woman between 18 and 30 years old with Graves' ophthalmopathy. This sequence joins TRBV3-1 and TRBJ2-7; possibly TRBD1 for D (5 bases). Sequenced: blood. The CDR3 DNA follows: TGTGCCAGCAGCCAAGAACCAGGGGAGCAGTACTTC. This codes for CASSQEPGEQYF.